One sample yielded the 8 T cell receptor beta chains listed below, sequenced in a study of spatial heterogeneity in lung cancer. The time point here: blood at routine non-recurrence follow-up after resection. Researchers sequenced whole RNA taken from tumor, nontumor lung or frozen PBMC without sorting. MiXCR, run by TCRdb on the 5' RACE reads, gives a single entry per CDR3 protein. The sample lists more than 95,000 distinct CDR3 sequences, roughly an eighth occurring once. The specimen was PBMCs, collected at follow-up. These receptors all stem from a male donor with early-stage non-small cell lung cancer.

This clonotype occurred a few times. The chain employs TRBV5-1 and TRBJ1-6, with D unclear. V lost 0 bases, J lost 8 bases, and 12 bases lay in between. The CDR3 contains 15 residues. Germline loops: CDR1 SGHRS, CDR2 YFSETQ. The CDR3 coding sequence is TGCGCCAGCAGCTTGGAACGTGACACTTATTCACCCCTCCACTTT. Translating gives CASSLERDTYSPLHF. Variable domain in full (rest from reference TRBV5-1 and TRBJ1-6): KAGVTQTPRYLIKTRGQQVTLSCSPISGHRSVSWYQQTPGQGLQFLFEYFSETQRNKGNFPGRFSGRQFSNSRSEMNVSTLELGDSALYLCASSLERDTYSPLHFGNGTRLTVT.

This clonotype was counted between two and nine times. This chain joins TRBV27 and TRBJ1-2, with a possible D match to TRBD1 (5 bases). Per the germline V gene, CDR1 is MNHEY and CDR2 is SMNVEV (reference sequence). This CDR3 is built from 14 residues. V lost 0 bases and J 5 bases, leaving 10 bases between the germline ends. Here the CDR3 reads CASSLSGSGYGYTF. For the CDR3, the DNA is TGTGCCAGCAGTTTATCCGGGTCAGGGTATGGCTACACCTTC.

This clonotype came up many times. V and J are TRBV6-6 and TRBJ2-7, with TRBD1 as a possible D gene (6 bases). Germline V gene data show CDR1 as MNHNY and CDR2 as SVGAGI (reference sequence). Trimming stripped 2 bases from V and 3 bases from J, with 8 bases between. The CDR3 has 13 residues. The CDR3, as DNA: TGTGCCAGCAGTTACAGGGGGAACTACGAGCAGTACTTC. Protein: CASSYRGNYEQYF.

This clonotype turned up a few times. The rearrangement links TRBV5-1 to TRBJ2-7; 8 bases match TRBD2. Germline-derived CDR1 and CDR2 are SGHRS and YFSETQ. V lost 7 bases, J lost 1 base, and 10 bases stayed unmatched. The CDR3 has 15 residues. CDR3 in DNA: TGCGCCAGCCGCGAGCGGATAGCGGGGTCCTACGAGCAGTACTTC. Amino acid sequence: CASRERIAGSYEQYF.

The chain couples TRBV28 to TRBJ2-4, with D uncertain. The CDR3 is 17 residues long. CDR1 is MDHEN, CDR2 SYDVKM, per germline. Trimming cost V 5 bases and J 0 bases, with 17 bases left between them. The CDR3 spells CASSLVTIVTAKNIQYF. Here the CDR3 DNA reads TGTGCCAGCAGTCTGGTTACAATTGTGACAGCCAAAAACATTCAGTACTTC.

This clonotype appeared a few times. The V call is TRBV3-1, the J call TRBJ2-2, with D perhaps TRBD2 (5 bases). With 1 base removed from V and 7 bases from J, the gap between germline ends came to 10 bases. CDR3 size: 14 residues. The germline V gene encodes CDR1 LGHDT and CDR2 YNNKEL (reference sequence). The DNA of the CDR3 is TGTGCCAGCAGCCAAGGACCCCGGGGCGGGGAGCTGTTTTTT. The encoded protein is CASSQGPRGGELFF.

This clonotype was seen ten or more times. The chain carries TRBV29-1 and TRBJ1-5, with D maybe TRBD1 (5 bases). Trimming took off 4 bases at V and 1 base at J, with 5 bases between the two ends. Germline values: CDR1 SQVTM, CDR2 ANQGSEA. The length of the CDR3 is 12 residues. CDR3 sequence: CSVGQSNQPQHF. The CDR3 nucleotides are TGCAGCGTTGGACAGAGCAATCAGCCCCAGCATTTT.

This clonotype has at least ten counts. The chain joins TRBV18 to TRBJ2-7, with D unclear. The CDR3 covers 14 residues. V lost 2 bases to trimming and J lost 3 bases, with 11 bases between them. From germline, CDR1 is KGHSH and CDR2 LQKENI. CDR3 protein: CASSPGPHDYEQYF. The CDR3 bases are TGTGCCAGCTCACCAGGCCCCCATGACTACGAGCAGTACTTC.